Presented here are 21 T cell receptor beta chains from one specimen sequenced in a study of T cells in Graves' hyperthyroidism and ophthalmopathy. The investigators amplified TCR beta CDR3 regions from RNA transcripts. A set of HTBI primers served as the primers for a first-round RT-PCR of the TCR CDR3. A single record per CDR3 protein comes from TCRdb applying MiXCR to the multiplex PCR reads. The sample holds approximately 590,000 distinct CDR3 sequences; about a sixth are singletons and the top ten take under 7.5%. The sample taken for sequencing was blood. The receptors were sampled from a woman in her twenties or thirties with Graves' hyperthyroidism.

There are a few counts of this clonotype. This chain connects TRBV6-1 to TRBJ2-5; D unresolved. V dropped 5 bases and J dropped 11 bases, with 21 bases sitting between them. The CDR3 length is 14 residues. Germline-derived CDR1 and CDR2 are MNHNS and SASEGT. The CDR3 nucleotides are TGTGCCAGCAGTTCCGTTTCGATGGTATCCTTACAGTACTTC. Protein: CASSSVSMVSLQYF.

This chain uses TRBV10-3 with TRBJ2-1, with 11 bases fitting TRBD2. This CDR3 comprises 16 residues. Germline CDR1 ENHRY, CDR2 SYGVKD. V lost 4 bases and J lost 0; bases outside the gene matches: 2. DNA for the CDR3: TGTGCCATCAGTGGACTAGCGGGGTCCTCCTACAATGAGCAGTTCTTC. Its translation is CAISGLAGSSYNEQFF.

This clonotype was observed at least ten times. CDR3 in amino acids: CASRRTMVVPKETQYF. CDR3 nucleotide sequence: TGTGCCAGCAGGCGCACGATGGTCGTTCCTAAAGAGACCCAGTACTTC. The gene calls are TRBV11-2 and TRBJ2-5; D is unclear. The CDR3 has 16 residues. Per germline, CDR1 SGHAT and CDR2 FQNNGV. V lost 6 bases, J lost 3 bases, and 20 bases lay in between.

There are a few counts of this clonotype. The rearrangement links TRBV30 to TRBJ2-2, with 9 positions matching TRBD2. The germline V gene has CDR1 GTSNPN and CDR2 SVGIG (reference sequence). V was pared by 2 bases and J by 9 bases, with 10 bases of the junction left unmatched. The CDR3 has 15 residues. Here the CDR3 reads CAWSSGVAGDRELFF. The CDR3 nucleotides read TGTGCCTGGAGTTCCGGGGTAGCGGGAGATAGGGAGCTGTTTTTT.

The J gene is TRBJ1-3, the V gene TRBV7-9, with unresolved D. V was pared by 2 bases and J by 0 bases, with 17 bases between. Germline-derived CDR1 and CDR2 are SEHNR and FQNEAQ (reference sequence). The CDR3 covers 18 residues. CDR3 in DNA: TGTGCCAGCAGCTTAAAAGTCGGGGTCCGCGGCTCTGGAAACACCATATATTTT. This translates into CASSLKVGVRGSGNTIYF.

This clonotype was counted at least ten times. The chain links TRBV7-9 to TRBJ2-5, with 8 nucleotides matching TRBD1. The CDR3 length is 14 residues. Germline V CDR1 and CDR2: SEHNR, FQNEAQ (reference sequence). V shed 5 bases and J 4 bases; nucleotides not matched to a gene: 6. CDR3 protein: CASSPGTGGETQYF. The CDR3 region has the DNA TGTGCCAGCAGCCCCGGGACAGGCGGAGAGACCCAGTACTTC.

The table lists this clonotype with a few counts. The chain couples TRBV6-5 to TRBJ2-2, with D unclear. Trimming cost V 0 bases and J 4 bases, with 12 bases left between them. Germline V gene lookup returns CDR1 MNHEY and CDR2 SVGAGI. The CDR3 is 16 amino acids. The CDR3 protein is CASSYSVLEITGELFF. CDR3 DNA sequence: TGTGCCAGCAGTTACTCGGTCCTAGAGATCACCGGGGAGCTGTTTTTT.

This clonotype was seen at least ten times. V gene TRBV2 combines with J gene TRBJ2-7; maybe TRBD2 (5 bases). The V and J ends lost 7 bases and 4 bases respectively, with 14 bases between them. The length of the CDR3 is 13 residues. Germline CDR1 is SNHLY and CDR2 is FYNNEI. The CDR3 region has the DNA TGTGCCAGCATTCGATCGGACTGGTACGAGCAGTACTTC. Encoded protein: CASIRSDWYEQYF.

The CDR3 reads CASSLEDRDEQYF. CDR3 in DNA: TGTGCCAGCAGCTTAGAAGACAGGGACGAGCAGTACTTC. The chain combines TRBV7-9 with TRBJ2-7; the match to TRBD1 covers 7 bases. This CDR3 region has 13 residues. The trim removed 1 base at V and 5 bases at J, leaving 2 bases unmatched. Germline-derived CDR1 and CDR2 are SEHNR and FQNEAQ (reference sequence). Complete variable domain (other parts from reference TRBV7-9 and TRBJ2-7): DTGVSQNPRHKITKRGQNVTFRCDPISEHNRLYWYRQTLGQGPEFLTYFQNEAQLEKSRLLSDRFSAERPKGSFSTLEIQRTEQGDSAMYLCASSLEDRDEQYFGPGTRLTVT.

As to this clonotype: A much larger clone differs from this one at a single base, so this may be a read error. In nucleotides, the CDR3 is TGTGCCAGTAGTGTCCGGGACATGAACACTGAAGCTCTCTTT. This encodes CASSVRDMNTEALF. V is TRBV19 and J is TRBJ1-1; possibly TRBD1 for D (6 bases). The CDR3 extends over 14 amino acids. Germline V gene data show CDR1 as LNHDA and CDR2 as SQIVND (reference sequence).

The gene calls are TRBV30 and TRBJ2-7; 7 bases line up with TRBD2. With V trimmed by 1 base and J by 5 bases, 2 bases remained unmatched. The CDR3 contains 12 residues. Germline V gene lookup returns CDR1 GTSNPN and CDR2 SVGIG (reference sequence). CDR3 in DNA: TGTGCCTGGAGTGGAGCGGGAAACGAGCAGTACTTC. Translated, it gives CAWSGAGNEQYF.

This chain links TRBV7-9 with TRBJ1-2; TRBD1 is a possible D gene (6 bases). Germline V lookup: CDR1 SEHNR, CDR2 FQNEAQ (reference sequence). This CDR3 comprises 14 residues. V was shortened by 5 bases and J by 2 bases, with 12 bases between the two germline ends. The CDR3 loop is CASSRGERNYGYTF. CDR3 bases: TGTGCCAGCAGCAGGGGGGAAAGGAACTATGGCTACACCTTC.

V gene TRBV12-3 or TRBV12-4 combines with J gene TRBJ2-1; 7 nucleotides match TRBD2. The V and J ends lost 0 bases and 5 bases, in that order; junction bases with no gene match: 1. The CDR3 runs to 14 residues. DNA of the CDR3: TGTGCCAGCAGTTTAGCGGGAGGGAACAATGAGCAGTTCTTC. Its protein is CASSLAGGNNEQFF.

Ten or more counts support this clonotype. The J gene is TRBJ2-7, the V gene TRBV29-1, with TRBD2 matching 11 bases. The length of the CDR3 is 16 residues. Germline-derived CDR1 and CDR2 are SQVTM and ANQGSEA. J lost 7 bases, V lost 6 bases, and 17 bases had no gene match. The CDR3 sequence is CSVAIAGGRSSWEQYF. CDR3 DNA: TGCAGCGTCGCCATAGCGGGAGGGCGGAGCTCCTGGGAGCAGTACTTC.

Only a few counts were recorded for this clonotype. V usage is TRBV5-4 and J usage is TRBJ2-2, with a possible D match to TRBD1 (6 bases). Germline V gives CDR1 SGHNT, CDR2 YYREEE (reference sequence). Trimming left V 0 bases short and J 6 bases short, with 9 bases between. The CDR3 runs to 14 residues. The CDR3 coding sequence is TGTGCCAGCAGCTTGGAGGGGGTAGCCGGGGAGCTGTTTTTT. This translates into CASSLEGVAGELFF. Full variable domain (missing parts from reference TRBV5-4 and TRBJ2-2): ETGVTQSPTHLIKTRGQQVTLRCSSQSGHNTVSWYQQALGQGPQFIFQYYREEENGRGNFPPRFSGLQFPNYSSELNVNALELDDSALYLCASSLEGVAGELFFGEGSRLTVL.

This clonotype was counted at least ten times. This chain's CDR3 is CAWIERGRWDNEQFF. The CDR3 DNA reads as TGTGCCTGGATAGAACGGGGACGTTGGGACAATGAGCAGTTCTTC. The rearrangement uses TRBV30 and TRBJ2-1, with D perhaps given as TRBD1 or TRBD2 (5 bases each). In germline, CDR1 is GTSNPN, CDR2 SVGIG (reference sequence). The length of the CDR3 is 15 residues. Trimming left V 4 bases short and J 5 bases short, with 18 bases between.

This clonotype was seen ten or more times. CDR3 protein: CASSRGLGSNQPQHF. For the CDR3, the DNA is TGTGCCAGCAGTAGGGGCCTAGGGTCGAATCAGCCCCAGCATTTT. This rearrangement joins TRBV12-3 or TRBV12-4 to TRBJ1-5; possible D gene TRBD1, 5 bases. The CDR3 extends over 15 amino acids. V lost 5 bases to trimming and J lost 4 bases, with 15 bases between them.

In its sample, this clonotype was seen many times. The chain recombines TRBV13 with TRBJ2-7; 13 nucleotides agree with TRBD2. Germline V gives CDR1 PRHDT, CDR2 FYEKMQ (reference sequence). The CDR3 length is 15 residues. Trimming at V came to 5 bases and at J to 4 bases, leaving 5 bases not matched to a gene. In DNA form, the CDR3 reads TGTGCCAGCAGCCTACGGACTAGCGGGAGATACGAGCAGTACTTC. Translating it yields CASSLRTSGRYEQYF. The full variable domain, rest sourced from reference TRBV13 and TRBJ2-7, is AAGVIQSPRHLIKEKRETATLKCYPIPRHDTVYWYQQGPGQDPQFLISFYEKMQSDKGSIPDRFSAQQFSDYHSELNMSSLELGDSALYFCASSLRTSGRYEQYFGPGTRLTVT.

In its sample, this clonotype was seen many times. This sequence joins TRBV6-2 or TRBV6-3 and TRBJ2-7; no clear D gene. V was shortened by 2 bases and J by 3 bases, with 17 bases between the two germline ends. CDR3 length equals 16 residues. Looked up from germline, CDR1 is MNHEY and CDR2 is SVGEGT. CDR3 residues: CASSYPTEAKLYEQYF. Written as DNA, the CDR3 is TGTGCCAGCAGTTACCCCACAGAAGCCAAGCTCTACGAGCAGTACTTC.

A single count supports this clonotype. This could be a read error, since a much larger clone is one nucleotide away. The CDR3 nucleotides read TGCGCCAGCAGGCCCGGAAGGGGGGGACCTATGGACACTGAAGCTTTCTTT. Translating gives CASRPGRGGPMDTEAFF. V is TRBV5-1 and J is TRBJ1-1; weak D call: TRBD1 (6 bases). This CDR3 has 17 amino acids. V was trimmed by 5 bases and J by 3 bases, leaving 23 bases between them. The germline V gene encodes CDR1 SGHRS and CDR2 YFSETQ.

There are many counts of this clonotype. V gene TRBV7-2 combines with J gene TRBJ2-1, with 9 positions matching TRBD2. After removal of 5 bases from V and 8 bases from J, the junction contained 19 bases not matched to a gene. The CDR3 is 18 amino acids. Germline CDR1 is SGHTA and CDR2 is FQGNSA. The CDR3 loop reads CASSDGQSVAGEEDEQFF. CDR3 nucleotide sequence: TGTGCCAGCAGCGACGGACAGTCAGTAGCGGGAGAAGAGGATGAGCAGTTCTTC.